This T cell receptor (beta chain) was recovered during a study of blood T cell repertoires in COVID-19. The germline V gene has CDR1 KGHDR and CDR2 SFDVKD. The CDR3 runs 15 residues. The germline V and J ends were trimmed by 4 bases and 3 bases, with 14 bases remaining between them. Method: immunoSEQ multiplex PCR; TCRdb's copy keeps in-frame clones and lacks some. The table has some 300,000 clones, 90% seen once. The rearrangement joins TRBV24-1 to TRBJ1-2, with unresolved D. Sample: PBMCs or T cells enriched from blood (not recorded which). The clonotype was recovered from a woman aged 18-35 years with acute COVID-19. The CDR3 region has the DNA TGTGCCACCAGTGACCCCGGGAGGGCGGACTATGGCTACACCTTC. It is translated as CATSDPGRADYGYTF.